This is a list of T cell receptor beta chains from one sample in a study of T cells in Graves' hyperthyroidism and ophthalmopathy. One entry per CDR3 protein results from TCRdb running MiXCR on the multiplex PCR reads. The data show 300,000 to 450,000 distinct CDR3 sequences, with roughly 12% seen just once and 20% held by the top ten. Sequencing input: blood. These receptors were taken from a man aged 30-40 years with Graves' hyperthyroidism that later progressed to Graves' ophthalmopathy. Each CDR3 is given without its conserved first and last residue. The order of the fields is CDR3 protein, J gene, V gene.

CDR3aa: ASKELNQPQH; j_gene: TRBJ1-5; v_gene: TRBV28
CDR3aa: ATSDLQGRNEKLF; j_gene: TRBJ1-4; v_gene: TRBV24-1
CDR3aa: ASSNEKLF; j_gene: TRBJ1-4; v_gene: TRBV2
CDR3aa: ASSPNQGHGYT; j_gene: TRBJ1-2; v_gene: TRBV3-1
CDR3aa: ASRGLANTGELF; j_gene: TRBJ2-2; v_gene: TRBV6-1
CDR3aa: ASSATGQTNTEAF; j_gene: TRBJ1-1; v_gene: TRBV6-1
CDR3aa: ASSEAWGPEQF; j_gene: TRBJ2-1; v_gene: TRBV2
CDR3aa: ASSEASGSSYEQY; j_gene: TRBJ2-7; v_gene: TRBV6-1
CDR3aa: ASSQEGTNYGYT; j_gene: TRBJ1-2; v_gene: TRBV3-1
CDR3aa: ASSSGGTARPQH; j_gene: TRBJ1-5; v_gene: TRBV9
CDR3aa: ASSKILRGADTEAF; j_gene: TRBJ1-1; v_gene: TRBV12-3/TRBV12-4
CDR3aa: ASSASRDRGLSTEAF; j_gene: TRBJ1-1; v_gene: TRBV9
CDR3aa: ASSRRGGATEAF; j_gene: TRBJ1-1; v_gene: TRBV5-1
CDR3aa: AISAGTGGGDEQF; j_gene: TRBJ2-1; v_gene: TRBV10-3
CDR3aa: ASSAGLGGYT; j_gene: TRBJ1-2; v_gene: TRBV7-2
CDR3aa: ASTAGGMNTEAF; j_gene: TRBJ1-1; v_gene: TRBV5-1
CDR3aa: SARSALEAF; j_gene: TRBJ1-1; v_gene: TRBV20-1
CDR3aa: ASSQVLGEKLF; j_gene: TRBJ1-4; v_gene: TRBV3-1
CDR3aa: ASSQGRTGELF; j_gene: TRBJ2-2; v_gene: TRBV14
CDR3aa: AGTTGGQPQH; j_gene: TRBJ1-5; v_gene: TRBV28
CDR3aa: ASRSDRYNSPLH; j_gene: TRBJ1-6; v_gene: TRBV3-1
CDR3aa: ASSLDGGVYEQY; j_gene: TRBJ2-7; v_gene: TRBV27
CDR3aa: ASSLRGLAGAGGSNEQF; j_gene: TRBJ2-1; v_gene: TRBV12-3/TRBV12-4
CDR3aa: ASSIDSLVTAEAF; j_gene: TRBJ1-1; v_gene: TRBV19
CDR3aa: ASSQDGGEQY; j_gene: TRBJ2-7; v_gene: TRBV4-1